The rows below give T cell receptor beta chains drawn from one sample of a study of shared clonotypes between healthy human individuals. Sequenced by immunoSEQ multiplex PCR; TCRdb stores in-frame clones only, minus some. This sample has around 2,100,000 clones; just under 95% occur once, and the top ten carry more than 0.95%. Sequencing input: naive CD8+ T cells sorted from blood. The receptors originated from a man aged 18-30 years in good health. Each CDR3 is given with its conserved first and last residue. D genes are given only for firm matches. Size is omitted from some rows. Given values are once, few, many or a class for expanded clones.

d_call,j_call,clone_size,v_call,cdr3_aa,cdr3_nt
NA,TRBJ2-7,NA,TRBV9,CASSASGPPYEQYF,TGTGCCAGCAGCGCCTCCGGGCCCCCCTACGAGCAGTACTTC
TRBD1,TRBJ2-7,NA,TRBV7-9,CASSLEGAGRQYF,TGTGCCAGCAGCTTAGAGGGGGCAGGTCGGCAGTACTTC
NA,TRBJ2-5,NA,TRBV7-2,CASSSPTGRETQYF,TGTGCCAGCAGCTCGCCCACAGGGAGGGAGACCCAGTACTTC
NA,TRBJ2-2,NA,TRBV4-3,CASSGWADTGELFF,TGCGCCAGCAGCGGCTGGGCGGACACCGGGGAGCTGTTTTTT
TRBD1,TRBJ2-1,NA,TRBV10-3,CAISGTGQIYNEQFF,TGTGCCATCAGTGGAACGGGACAGATATACAATGAGCAGTTCTTC
NA,TRBJ2-7,NA,TRBV9,CASSLDSGSSYEQYF,TGTGCCAGCAGCCTAGACAGTGGGAGCTCCTACGAGCAGTACTTC
NA,TRBJ2-3,NA,TRBV27,CASSIGLQSTDTQYF,TGTGCCAGCAGTATCGGACTGCAGAGCACAGATACGCAGTATTTT
NA,TRBJ1-4,NA,TRBV11-2,CASSLDWVSREKLFF,TGTGCCAGCAGCTTAGATTGGGTATCCCGGGAAAAACTGTTTTTT
TRBD2,TRBJ2-7,NA,TRBV6-5,CASSPSGKGDEQYF,TGTGCCAGCAGCCCTAGCGGGAAAGGGGACGAGCAGTACTTC
TRBD2,TRBJ2-5,NA,TRBV4-1,CASSQEASGREEETQYF,TGCGCCAGCAGCCAAGAGGCTAGCGGGAGGGAAGAGGAGACCCAGTACTTC
NA,TRBJ1-1,NA,TRBV30,CAWSGTEAFF,TGTGCCTGGAGTGGCACTGAAGCTTTCTTT
NA,TRBJ1-5,once,TRBV30,CAWSVFQGGNQPQHF,TGTGCCTGGAGTGTTTTCCAGGGTGGCAATCAGCCCCAGCATTTT
NA,TRBJ1-5,NA,TRBV7-8,CASSPRLVPGQPQHF,TGTGCCAGCAGCCCCAGGTTGGTCCCAGGACAGCCCCAGCATTTT
NA,TRBJ1-1,NA,TRBV4-3,CASSQDLAGDTEAFF,TGCGCCAGCAGCCAAGATCTGGCAGGGGACACTGAAGCTTTCTTT
NA,TRBJ2-7,NA,TRBV7-9,CASSLLASYEQYF,TGTGCCAGCAGCTTACTTGCGTCCTACGAGCAGTACTTC
NA,TRBJ2-3,NA,TRBV4-3,CASSQGVARPTDTQYF,TGCGCCAGCAGCCAAGGGGTGGCGCGACCTACAGATACGCAGTATTTT
NA,TRBJ2-7,NA,TRBV18,CASSPDRDTSSYEQYF,TGTGCCAGCTCACCAGACCGGGACACGAGCTCCTACGAGCAGTACTTC
TRBD2,TRBJ2-1,once,TRBV9,CASSVGLAGVYNEQFF,TGTGCCAGCAGCGTAGGGCTAGCGGGAGTCTACAATGAGCAGTTCTTC
TRBD2,TRBJ2-7,NA,TRBV29-1,CSVSSGPSYEQYF,TGCAGCGTCTCTAGCGGCCCCTCCTACGAGCAGTACTTC
TRBD1,TRBJ1-4,NA,TRBV7-9,CASSSRQGGNEKLFF,TGTGCCAGCAGCTCCAGACAGGGGGGGAATGAAAAACTGTTTTTT
NA,TRBJ1-1,few,TRBV7-9,CASSSATDNTEAFF,TGTGCCAGCAGCTCCGCGACAGATAACACTGAAGCTTTCTTT
NA,TRBJ1-6,NA,TRBV2,CASRLGEGVYNSPLHF,TGTGCCAGCAGGCTAGGCGAGGGGGTCTATAATTCACCCCTCCACTTT
NA,TRBJ2-1,NA,TRBV5-6,CASSLGDGTEQFF,TGTGCCAGCAGCTTGGGGGACGGGACTGAGCAGTTCTTC
NA,TRBJ1-1,NA,TRBV9,CASSARMNTEAFF,TGTGCCAGCAGCGCTAGGATGAACACTGAAGCTTTCTTT
NA,TRBJ1-1,NA,TRBV11-3,CASSPGPNTEAFF,TGTGCCAGCAGCCCAGGGCCTAACACTGAAGCTTTCTTT
NA,TRBJ1-2,once,TRBV6-5,CASSYVGTNYGYTF,TGTGCCAGCAGTTACGTGGGAACTAACTATGGCTACACCTTC
NA,TRBJ1-2,NA,TRBV30,CAWFGLGPINYGYTF,TGTGCCTGGTTCGGCCTGGGGCCGATTAACTATGGCTACACCTTC
TRBD2,TRBJ2-1,NA,TRBV2,CASSDGAGVVDEQFF,TGTGCCAGCAGTGATGGAGCGGGAGTGGTGGATGAGCAGTTCTTC
TRBD2,TRBJ2-7,NA,TRBV2,CASRDTSGEYEQYF,TGTGCCAGCAGGGACACTAGCGGGGAGTACGAGCAGTACTTC